The entry that follows covers one T cell receptor beta chain sequence. Antigen: not known. Primers: 60 Vbeta forward and 13 Jbeta reverse. Using immunoSEQ multiplex PCR, the repertoire was profiled, and TCRdb retains in-frame clones only, with some absent. The repertoire includes around 190,000 clones, about 84% of them detected once, and roughly 13% sits in the top ten. The data were obtained in a study of cytomegalovirus exposure and HLA in healthy donors. Points from the study as a whole: When analyzed later, the rates of TCR association showed variation by HLA locus, with DRB1 the most and HLA-C the fewest. Reported performance of the classifier showed diagnosis of cytomegalovirus status with high specificity and sensitivity.

Germline CDR1 is LGHNT and CDR2 is FRNRAP. The length of the CDR3 is 14 residues. Trimming cost V 8 bases and J 5 bases; bases outside gene matches: 9. This clonotype was sampled from a woman aged 25 to 39 in good health and CMV-seropositive. The sequenced sample consisted of PBMCs. This chain connects TRBV12-5 to TRBJ2-1; 7 bases are shared with TRBD2. The CDR3 spells CASMREGQNNEQFF. CDR3 nucleotides: TGTGCTAGTATGAGGGAGGGCCAGAACAATGAGCAGTTCTTC.